This TCR beta chain was recorded in a study of post-analysis software for immune sequencing data. General study points: About five TRBV segments, including TRBV5-6, TRBV5-1 and TRBV20-1, were more frequent in patients than controls. In multiple sclerosis, normalized Chao1 diversity was significantly below that of controls.

With regard to this clonotype: The target antigen is unknown.

This CDR3 comprises 16 residues. After removal of 6 bases from V and 4 bases from J, the junction contained 9 bases not matched to a gene. The germline V gene encodes CDR1 MNHEY and CDR2 SVGAGI. The TCR beta cDNA libraries contained unique molecular identifiers. TCRdb redid the calling of the PCR reads with MiXCR, one entry per CDR3 protein. The top ten hold about 1.4% of the sample, which has approximately 150,000 distinct CDR3 sequences, about 30% seen once. The source is a girl under 18 with multiple sclerosis. Source material: blood. V gene TRBV6-5 combines with J gene TRBJ1-6; 7 bases line up with TRBD1. The CDR3 sequence is CASRRHRDSYNSPLHF. CDR3 in DNA: TGTGCCAGCAGACGTCACCGGGACAGTTATAATTCACCCCTCCACTTT.